The present entry profiles one TCR beta chain with its context. Only a few counts were recorded for this clonotype. The specificity of this receptor is unknown. No per-base quality is available; no much larger clone lies one base away. The sample comes from a study of T-cell reconstitution after alpha-beta-depleted transplantation in children (dated by TCRdb to the mid-2010s). At the level of the whole study: The study quantitatively tracked T-cell immune reconstitution after TCRalphabeta/CD19-depleted allogeneic hematopoietic cell transplantation in children using TCR repertoire profiling.

The trim is 5 bases for V and 5 bases for J, with a gap of 22 bases between the germline ends. For CDR1 and CDR2, the germline V gene (reference sequence) lists SGHAT and FQDESV. Inclusive of the bounding cysteine and phenylalanine, the CDR3 is 17 residues long. Solely the CDR3 DNA is kept, with 51 bases framed from the first base. Library preparation employed PCR. Sequenced using an Illumina HiSeq 2500. TCR libraries were prepared with molecular barcoding, using unique molecular identifiers to normalize TCRbeta repertoire quantification. TCRdb ran its own pipeline on the public reads, namely fastp trimming at Q25 and MiXCR clone calling, and kept in-frame beta chains. CDR3 protein duplicates are merged, each entry listing the most common genes and DNA. Counted in this sample were hundreds of thousands of distinct CDR3 sequences; over 9.5% of them appeared once. The top ten clones comprise less than 4.5% of the sample.

The chain uses TRBV11-1 and TRBJ2-1, and TRBD2 may be the D gene, going by 6 matching bases. This TCR came from a human donor who donated a stem cell graft to a child with acute myeloid leukemia. The sequenced sample was PBMCs from the stem cell graft donor, obtained from the stem cell graft. The DNA reads TGTGCCAGCAGCCCGGACGGGTGGGGGGTAGGGGACAATGAGCAGTTCTTC. This gives the protein CASSPDGWGVGDNEQFF.